These 31 T cell receptor beta chains were all obtained from the same sample, sequenced in a study of T-cell reconstitution after alpha-beta-depleted transplantation in children. A library of TCRbeta sequences, prepared with unique molecular identifiers, was generated. TCRdb passed the PCR reads through MiXCR, listing each CDR3 protein once. Among a few hundred thousand distinct CDR3 sequences listed, about a tenth were seen once. Sequences were derived from PBMCs from the stem cell graft donor, sampled from the stem cell graft. All receptors come from a human donor who donated a stem cell graft to a child with acute lymphoblastic leukemia.

The chain has TRBV5-1 and TRBJ2-7, with D uncertain. The V gene lost 3 bases and the J gene lost 3 bases, with 13 bases spanning the gap. Germline CDR1 is SGHRS and CDR2 is YFSETQ. The CDR3 sequence is 14 residues long. This CDR3 is CASSSGSYVYEQYF. CDR3 sequence (DNA): TGCGCCAGCAGCTCTGGGTCTTATGTCTACGAGCAGTACTTC.

This rearrangement joins TRBV7-2 to TRBJ2-5; perhaps TRBD2 as D (5 bases). V was pared by 2 bases and J by 5 bases, with 9 bases between. The CDR3 is 13 amino acids. Germline loops: CDR1 SGHTA, CDR2 FQGNSA. Written as DNA, the CDR3 is TGTGCCAGCAGCTTAAGGACTGTCGAGACCCAGTACTTC. Its protein product is CASSLRTVETQYF.

The chain has TRBV3-1 and TRBJ2-7; D perhaps matches TRBD1 (6 bases). Germline CDR1 is LGHDT and CDR2 is YNNKEL (reference sequence). Trimming removed 2 bases from V and 2 bases from J, with 10 bases in between. This CDR3 has 14 amino acids. The DNA of the CDR3 is TGTGCCAGCAGCCAATCAGGGGCCGCCTACGAGCAGTACTTC. Protein: CASSQSGAAYEQYF.

This clonotype was counted many times. This chain links TRBV28 with TRBJ2-5; TRBD2 matches 10 bases. V lost 5 bases, J lost 6 bases, and 9 bases stayed unmatched. The CDR3 sequence is 15 residues long. In germline, CDR1 is MDHEN, CDR2 SYDVKM. CDR3 sequence reads: CASSPQAGGPQTQYF. CDR3 nucleotide sequence: TGTGCCAGCAGTCCCCAAGCGGGAGGGCCCCAGACCCAGTACTTC.

V gene TRBV12-3 or TRBV12-4 combines with J gene TRBJ2-5, with 10 bases that match TRBD1. The CDR3 consists of 14 residues. The V gene end was trimmed by 5 bases and the J gene end by 5 bases; junction bases not matched to a gene: 5. The DNA of the CDR3 is TGTGCCAGCAGTCCCCGGGACAGGGGCGAGACCCAGTACTTC. Its translation is CASSPRDRGETQYF.

This clonotype was seen a few times. The chain uses TRBV7-9 and TRBJ1-6, with unresolved D. This CDR3 comprises 14 residues. Trimming left V 2 bases short and J 8 bases short, with 10 bases between. Per the germline V gene, CDR1 is SEHNR and CDR2 is FQNEAQ (reference sequence). The CDR3 region is CASSLQAVHSPLHF. The CDR3 DNA is TGTGCCAGCAGCTTACAGGCAGTCCATTCACCCCTCCACTTT.

This clonotype showed up just a few times. The CDR3 DNA reads TGCGCCAGCAGCCAAGAGGGTCTAGGACAGAGCTCCTACGAGCAGTACTTC. Its translation: CASSQEGLGQSSYEQYF. The chain couples TRBV4-3 to TRBJ2-7; D may be TRBD1 (6 bases). Per the germline V gene, CDR1 is LGHNA and CDR2 is YSLEER. Trimming left V 0 bases short and J 0 bases short, with 15 bases between. The CDR3 spans 17 residues.

The chain recombines TRBV7-2 with TRBJ2-5; perhaps TRBD1 as D (6 bases). This CDR3 is built from 15 residues. Trimming stripped 0 bases from V and 4 bases from J, with 12 bases between. In germline, CDR1 is SGHTA, CDR2 FQGNSA. Here the CDR3 reads CASSLALGRGETQYF. In DNA, the CDR3 is TGTGCCAGCAGCTTAGCGCTTGGCAGGGGAGAGACCCAGTACTTC. Combining the CDR3 with reference TRBV7-2 and TRBJ2-5 gives the whole variable domain GAGVSQSPSNKVTEKGKDVELRCDPISGHTALYWYRQSLGQGLEFLIYFQGNSAPDKSGLPSDRFSAERTGGSVSTLTIQRTQQEDSAVYLCASSLALGRGETQYFGPGTRLLVL.

This chain connects TRBV5-1 to TRBJ2-3; unclear D gene. V lost 1 base, J lost 0 bases, and 18 bases lay in between. Looked up from germline, CDR1 is SGHRS and CDR2 is YFSETQ. The CDR3 runs 18 residues. As DNA, the CDR3 is TGCGCCAGCAGCTTGTGGCCCCTGGACGCAGGAAGCACAGATACGCAGTATTTT. The encoded protein is CASSLWPLDAGSTDTQYF.

This clonotype was detected only a few times. The V call is TRBV7-9, the J call TRBJ2-1; D gene uncertain. CDR3 length: 12 residues. Trimming shortened V by 4 bases and J by 4 bases, and 5 bases separated the two germline ends. CDR1 and CDR2 (germline): SEHNR, FQNEAQ (reference sequence). The CDR3 here is CASSSEYNEQFF. CDR3 DNA: TGTGCCAGCAGCTCAGAGTACAATGAGCAGTTCTTC.

This clonotype was seen a few times. V gene TRBV7-9 combines with J gene TRBJ2-1, with a tentative D call TRBD2 (6 bases). Germline V CDR1 and CDR2: SEHNR, FQNEAQ (reference sequence). Trimming left V 5 bases short and J 10 bases short, with 15 bases between. The CDR3 length is 13 residues. The CDR3 is CASSILDAGEQFF. The CDR3 DNA reads TGTGCCAGCAGCATCCTTGACGCGGGGGAGCAGTTCTTC.

This chain joins TRBV21-1 and TRBJ2-1; TRBD2 was called by the table and not checked on the DNA. TRBV21-1 is assigned pseudogene status. This CDR3 comprises 15 residues. This CDR3 reads CASSKERAEWDEQFF. DNA of the CDR3: TGTGCCAGCAGCAAAGAGAGGGCTGAATGGGATGAGCAGTTCTTC.

This chain joins TRBV6-1 and TRBJ2-5, with a possible D match to TRBD1 (5 bases). Looked up from germline, CDR1 is MNHNS and CDR2 is SASEGT. Trimming removed 3 bases at V and 2 bases at J, with 7 bases between. The CDR3 contains 13 residues. The DNA of the CDR3 is TGTGCCAGCAGTGACAGACAGCAAGAGACCCAGTACTTC. Translation gives CASSDRQQETQYF.

This sequence joins TRBV29-1 and TRBJ2-5; D is undetermined. With 4 bases removed from V and 6 bases from J, the gap between germline ends came to 6 bases. Germline V lookup: CDR1 SQVTM, CDR2 ANQGSEA. The CDR3 is 10 residues long. CDR3 sequence (DNA): TGCAGCGTTGGTTCGCAGACCCAGTACTTC. It codes for CSVGSQTQYF. Filled out from reference TRBV29-1 and TRBJ2-5, the complete variable domain reads SAVISQKPSRDICQRGTSLTIQCQVDSQVTMMFWYRQQPGQSLTLIATANQGSEATYESGFVIDKFPISRPNLTFSTLTVSNMSPEDSSIYLCSVGSQTQYFGPGTRLLVL.

The chain recombines TRBV29-1 with TRBJ1-5; D call uncertain. Germline CDR1 reads SQVTM; CDR2 reads ANQGSEA. The CDR3 has 13 amino acids. Trimming took 4 bases from V and 3 from J, leaving 10 bases between them. The DNA for the CDR3 is TGCAGCGTTGTTTCTGGGCCCAATCAGCCCCAGCATTTT. Amino acids: CSVVSGPNQPQHF.

This clonotype has only a few counts. This chain joins TRBV20-1 and TRBJ2-3, with a possible D match to TRBD2 (5 bases). Germline V gene data show CDR1 as DFQATT and CDR2 as SNEGSKA (reference sequence). With 0 bases removed from V and 4 bases from J, the gap between germline ends came to 14 bases. The CDR3 covers 15 residues. The DNA of the CDR3 is TGCAGTGCTAGAGAAGCGGCCCACCGGGCAGATACGCAGTATTTT. This sequence encodes CSAREAAHRADTQYF.

This clonotype was seen many times. V usage is TRBV12-3 or TRBV12-4 and J usage is TRBJ1-2; D is unresolved. The CDR3 is 13 residues long. The V end was cut by 2 bases, the J end by 6 bases, with 10 bases between. Here the CDR3 reads CASSLRPGDGYTF. The DNA of the CDR3 is TGTGCCAGCAGTTTAAGGCCAGGCGATGGCTACACCTTC.

V usage is TRBV12-3 or TRBV12-4 and J usage is TRBJ2-7, with 10 positions matching TRBD2. CDR3 length: 17 residues. Trimming took 5 bases from V and 5 from J; bases not matched to a gene: 15. The CDR3 protein is CASSPDRASGRADEQYF. As DNA, the CDR3 is TGTGCCAGCAGTCCCGACAGGGCCAGCGGGAGGGCCGACGAGCAGTACTTC.

This clonotype was found many times. The junction departs from the called germline gene at one end, perhaps through a read error. V is TRBV12-3 or TRBV12-4 and J is TRBJ2-5, with D possibly being TRBD1 (8 bases). The CDR3 covers 13 residues. CDR3 sequence (DNA): TGCGCCAGCAGTGGACAGGGAGGGGAGACCCAGTACTTC. Protein sequence: CASSGQGGETQYF.

The chain carries TRBV7-8 and TRBJ1-5; D ambiguous. V was cut by 1 base and J by 0 bases, with 10 bases left in between. The CDR3 has 16 amino acids. CDR1 SGHVS and CDR2 FQNEAQ come from the germline V gene. CDR3 amino acids: CASSLDWVFSNQPQHF. CDR3 bases: TGTGCCAGCAGCTTAGACTGGGTGTTTAGCAATCAGCCCCAGCATTTT.

The chain recombines TRBV6-1 with TRBJ2-2; 8 positions agree with TRBD1. Germline lookup yields CDR1 MNHNS and CDR2 SASEGT. V was pared by 6 bases and J by 5 bases, with 8 bases of the junction left unmatched. The CDR3 has 15 amino acids. The CDR3 protein is CASSDGQGGTGELFF. The DNA of the CDR3 is TGTGCCAGCAGCGATGGACAGGGTGGAACCGGGGAGCTGTTTTTT.

The rearrangement joins TRBV4-1 to TRBJ2-1; 13 bases align to TRBD2. CDR1 and CDR2 from the germline V gene are MGHRA and YSYEKL. This CDR3 spans 19 amino acids. V lost 4 bases to trimming and J lost 5 bases; unmatched junction nucleotides: 14. This CDR3 is CASSRIRLAGGGAHNEQFF. CDR3 DNA sequence: TGCGCCAGCAGCCGCATTCGACTAGCGGGAGGAGGGGCTCACAATGAGCAGTTCTTC.

This sequence joins TRBV7-3 and TRBJ1-1; maybe TRBD1 (5 bases). The V end lost 0 bases, the J end lost 0 bases, and 11 bases lay between the germline ends. Germline CDR1 and CDR2: SGHTA and FQGTGA. The CDR3 is 16 residues long. The CDR3 loop is CASSLTAGKMNTEAFF. For the CDR3, the DNA is TGTGCCAGCAGCTTAACGGCAGGGAAGATGAACACTGAAGCTTTCTTT. Full variable domain (missing parts from reference TRBV7-3 and TRBJ1-1): GAGVSQTPSNKVTEKGKYVELRCDPISGHTALYWYRQSLGQGPEFLIYFQGTGAADDSGLPNDRFFAVRPEGSVSTLKIQRTERGDSAVYLCASSLTAGKMNTEAFFGQGTRLTVV.

The rearrangement uses TRBV5-1 and TRBJ2-1, with 12 bases that match TRBD2. This CDR3 is built from 19 residues. After removal of 2 bases from V and 2 bases from J, the junction contained 11 bases not matched to a gene. Germline V gives CDR1 SGHRS, CDR2 YFSETQ. The CDR3 DNA sequence: TGCGCCAGCAGCTTCCTAGTGGTTGCTAGCGGGAGGGCCTACAATGAGCAGTTCTTC. Residues: CASSFLVVASGRAYNEQFF.

CDR3 protein: CASSLERAWDEQFF. The CDR3 region has the DNA TGCGCCAGCAGCTTGGAGAGGGCCTGGGATGAGCAGTTCTTC. The chain has TRBV5-1 and TRBJ2-1; TRBD2 might be the D (5 bases). The V gene's germline CDR1 is SGHRS and CDR2 YFSETQ. The ends were cut back, 0 bases at V and 8 bases at J, with 12 bases in the middle. The CDR3 sequence is 14 residues long.

As for this clonotype: A much bigger clone sits one base away, suggesting this may be a read error. This chain uses TRBV20-1 with TRBJ2-7; the match to TRBD2 covers 9 bases. CDR1 and CDR2 (germline): DFQATT, SNEGSKA (reference sequence). The CDR3 runs to 13 residues. Here the CDR3 reads CSVLASGIYAQYF. The CDR3 DNA reads TGCAGTGTTCTAGCTAGCGGGATTTACGCGCAGTACTTC.

The chain couples TRBV3-1 to TRBJ2-7; possibly TRBD1 for D (5 bases). Trimming took off 3 bases at V and 1 base at J, with 19 bases between the two ends. The CDR3 runs 17 residues. Looked up from germline, CDR1 is LGHDT and CDR2 is YNNKEL (reference sequence). CDR3 bases: TGTGCCAGCAGCCACGCCGGCAGGGCCTACTTTTCCTACGAGCAGTACTTC. Translated: CASSHAGRAYFSYEQYF.

In its sample, this clonotype was seen many times. The rearrangement joins TRBV6-1 to TRBJ2-3; TRBD2 agrees at 10 bases. Germline V gene sequence: CDR1 MNHNS, CDR2 SASEGT. This CDR3 contains 15 residues. V trimming: 2 bases; J trimming: 5 bases; junction bases outside the gene matches: 4. CDR3 protein: CASSELAGVIDTQYF. The CDR3 region has the DNA TGTGCCAGCAGTGAACTAGCGGGAGTGATAGATACGCAGTATTTT.

The table lists this clonotype with many counts. V is TRBV9 and J is TRBJ2-1, with a tentative D call TRBD2 (6 bases). Germline CDR1 is SGDLS and CDR2 is YYNGEE. V shed 1 base and J shed 10 bases, with 15 bases lying between them. The CDR3 consists of 14 residues. This chain's CDR3 is CASSVTAGSGEQFF. Written as DNA, the CDR3 is TGTGCCAGCAGCGTAACTGCCGGGAGTGGCGAGCAGTTCTTC.

In its sample, this clonotype was seen a few times. The rearrangement joins TRBV4-3 to TRBJ1-5, with a possible D match to TRBD1 (5 bases). The ends were cut back, 3 bases at V and 5 bases at J, with 20 bases in the middle. The CDR3 is made up of 17 amino acids. Germline assignment: CDR1 LGHNA and CDR2 YSLEER. The CDR3 bases are TGCGCCAGCAGCCAGGGGCCCGGCGGGCGGAGTGATCAGCCCCAGCATTTT. Translating it yields CASSQGPGGRSDQPQHF.

This clonotype was seen a handful of times. CDR3 bases: TGTGCCAGCAGCTTCGTCGTGGGACTAGCGGGAGCCTACACAGATACGCAGTATTTT. As protein: CASSFVVGLAGAYTDTQYF. This chain uses TRBV11-2 with TRBJ2-3, with TRBD2 matching over 14 bases. V lost 3 bases to trimming and J lost 2 bases; unmatched junction nucleotides: 10. Germline lookup yields CDR1 SGHAT and CDR2 FQNNGV. The CDR3 sequence is 19 residues long.